The source of this T cell receptor beta chain is a study of graft-versus-host responses after intestinal transplantation. Overall study: Recipients were given multivisceral, liver-intestinal, or isolated intestinal transplants.

Germline V gene sequence: CDR1 SGHDT, CDR2 YYEEEE. Trimming shortened V by 4 bases and J by 1 base, and 9 bases separated the two germline ends. This CDR3 is built from 15 residues. Only in-frame clones appear in the TCRdb table, and some are missing; sequencing was by immunoSEQ multiplex PCR. The data show approximately 90,000 clones, about four fifths seen once. As concerns this clone: Its antigen remains unknown.

This rearrangement joins TRBV5-6 to TRBJ2-6, with D possibly matching TRBD2 (7 bases). This receptor was taken from a human donor who received an intestinal transplant. The starting material was unstimulated CD4+ T cells sorted from spleen or lymph node cells, obtained before intestinal transplant. The CDR3 sequence is CASSKGGSGANVLTF. The CDR3 DNA follows: TGTGCCAGCAGCAAGGGGGGGTCTGGGGCCAACGTCCTGACTTTC.